This TCR beta chain was observed in a study of T cell responses to AZD1222 COVID-19 vaccine. Study conclusions and caveats: Donors skewed white British and female; clonal diversity was possibly underestimated.

Concerning this clone itself: Its target is unknown.

The ends lost 3 bases at V and 4 bases at J; junction bases unmatched: 9. Germline lookup yields CDR1 DFQATT and CDR2 SNEGSKA (reference sequence). This CDR3 is 15 amino acids long. Assay used: immunoSEQ multiplex PCR; TCRdb lists only in-frame clones, some missing. Of tens of thousands of clones listed, around 80% were seen once; the top ten hold 20% to 25%. The sample in question was peripheral blood, obtained on day 0 of MenACWY control vaccination. This TCR derives from an adult in good health. The V call is TRBV20-1, the J call TRBJ1-5; 7 nucleotides align to TRBD1. DNA of the CDR3: TGCAGTGCTAGTGGAGGCAGGGGGGGAAATCAGCCCCAGCATTTT. This translates into CSASGGRGGNQPQHF.